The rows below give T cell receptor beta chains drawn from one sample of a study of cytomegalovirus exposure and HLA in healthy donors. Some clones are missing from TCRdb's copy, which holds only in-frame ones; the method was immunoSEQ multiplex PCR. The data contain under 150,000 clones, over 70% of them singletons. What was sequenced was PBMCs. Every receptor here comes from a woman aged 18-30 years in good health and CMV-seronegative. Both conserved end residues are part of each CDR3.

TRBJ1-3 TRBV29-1 CSVDGGNTIYF
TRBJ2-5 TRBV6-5 CASSSGAQETQYF
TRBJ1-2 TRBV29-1 CSVDRGGGNYGYTF
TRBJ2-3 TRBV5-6 CASSAGWGADTQYF
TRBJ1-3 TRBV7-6 CASSFWETGNTIYF
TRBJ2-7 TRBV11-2 CASSSWTGGSYEQYF
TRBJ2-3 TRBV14 CASSQDRSTDTQYF
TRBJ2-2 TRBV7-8 CASSPGTSGILTGELFF
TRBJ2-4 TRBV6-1 CASSADSSFDPLAKNIQYF
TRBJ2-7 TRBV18 CASSPRQVHEQYF
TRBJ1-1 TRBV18 CASSPTRGDTEAFF
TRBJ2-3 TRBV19 CASSIADTQYF
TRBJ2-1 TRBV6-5 CASSYSSPPPYNEQFF
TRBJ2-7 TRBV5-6 CASSSRTGRSSYEQYF
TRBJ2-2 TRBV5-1 CASSLVGRGAGELFF
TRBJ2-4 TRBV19 CASSIDLGGANIQYF
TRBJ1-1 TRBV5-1 CASSRTTGGNTEAFF
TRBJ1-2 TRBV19 CASSIVAYGYTF
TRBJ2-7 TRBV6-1 CASSRDLSVDEQYF
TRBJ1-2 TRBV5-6 CASSSLLNGYTF
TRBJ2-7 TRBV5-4 CASRSDKNNYEQYF
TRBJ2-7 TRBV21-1 CASSKGGTTTDEQYF
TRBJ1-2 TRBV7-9 CASRPRFGQEHYGYTF
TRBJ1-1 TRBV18 CASSPIAGTEAFF
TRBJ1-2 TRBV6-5 CASTRGAAGYTF
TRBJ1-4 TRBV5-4 CASSLGQGGREKLFF
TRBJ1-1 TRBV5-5 CASSFNAGRMNTEAFF
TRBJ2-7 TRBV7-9 CASSDRDSPYEQYF
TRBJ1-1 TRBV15 CATSIEWEGNTEAFF
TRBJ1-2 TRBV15 CATSRTGTENYGYTF
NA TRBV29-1 CSVFGTSGSHEQYF
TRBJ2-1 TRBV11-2 CASSLESLAPYNEQFF
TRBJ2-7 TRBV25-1 CASSPTGLWQYF
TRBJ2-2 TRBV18 CASSQLSGRAGTGELFF
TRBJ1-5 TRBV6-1 CASSGFGQMDQPQHF
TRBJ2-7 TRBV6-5 CASSYFSGRRNEQYF
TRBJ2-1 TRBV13 CASSPGERDGQEQFF
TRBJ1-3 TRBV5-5 CASSLATGNTIYF
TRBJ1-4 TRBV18 CASSPPGQLRGEKLFF
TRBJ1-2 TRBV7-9 CASSSTGTYYGYTF
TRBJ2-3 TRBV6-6 CASSYLPSGTDTQYF
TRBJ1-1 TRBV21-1 CASSKFFSNTEAFF
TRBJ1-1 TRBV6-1 CASSGAWDSNEAFF
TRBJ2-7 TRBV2 CASRKGGAGYEQYF
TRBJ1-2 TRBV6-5 CASSYRDRLGYTF
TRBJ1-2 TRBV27 CASSSGQGYNYGYTF
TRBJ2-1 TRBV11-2 CASSLAVGAYNEQFF
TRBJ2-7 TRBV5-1 CASSLFASEGGEQYF
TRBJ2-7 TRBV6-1 CAGIFGDSRDYEQYF
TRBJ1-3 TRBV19 CASSTSGTGNTIYF
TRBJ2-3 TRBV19 CASSIRLVGGTDTQYF
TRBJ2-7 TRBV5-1 CASSLKGQGDEQYF